This TCR beta chain was observed in a study of regulatory T cells in long-lasting Graves disease. This sample's time point: newly diagnosed GD, antithyroid drugs for less than 3 months. Preparation of the TCR library used RNA extracted from PBMCs. Graves' disease diagnoses used American Thyroid Association guidelines. EDTA tubes held roughly 9.9 milliliters of peripheral blood from each patient. iRepertoire HTBI primers and Arm-PCR of CDR3 regions built TCR beta libraries. MiXCR was run by TCRdb on the multiplex PCR reads, yielding one entry per CDR3 protein. The data contain more than 350,000 distinct CDR3 sequences, approximately 15% of them singletons. This clonotype was seen only a few times. Separately, the same data were catalogued under a study of T cells in Graves' hyperthyroidism and ophthalmopathy. This second study says: An absence of ophthalmopathy progression within 18 months meant stable Graves' hyperthyroidism.

Specimen: peripheral blood mononuclear cells (PBMCs), collected at new diagnosis, from a patient treated with antithyroid drugs. This TCR was recovered from a woman in her twenties or thirties with Graves disease.

The CDR3 coding sequence is TGTGCCAGCTCACCCGCGACTAGCGGGGGATTAGATACGCAGTATTTT. This translates into CASSPATSGGLDTQYF. The chain recombines TRBV18 with TRBJ2-3, with 12 positions matching TRBD2. The length of the CDR3 is 16 residues. The germline CDR1 and CDR2 sequences are KGHSH and LQKENI. Unmatched junction bases numbered 6, after V lost 3 bases and J lost 5 bases. The full variable domain, rest sourced from reference TRBV18 and TRBJ2-3, is NAGVMQNPRHLVRRRGQEARLRCSPMKGHSHVYWYRQLPEEGLKFMVYLQKENIIDESGMPKERFSAEFPKEGPSILRIQQVVRGDSAAYFCASSPATSGGLDTQYFGPGTRLTVL.